This TCR beta chain was sequenced in a study of blood T cell repertoires in COVID-19. CDR3 length: 14 amino acids. Germline loops: CDR1 SNHLY, CDR2 FYNNEI. V lost 2 bases and J 5 bases, leaving 12 bases between the germline ends. Sequencing used immunoSEQ multiplex PCR; TCRdb keeps in-frame clones, though not all of them. The profile covers approximately 260,000 clones, with around four fifths appearing a single time and 9.5% to 15% taken by the ten largest. The V call is TRBV2, the J call TRBJ1-1; a weak D match, TRBD1 (6 bases). The sequence was obtained from a woman aged 60-70 years with active or convalescent COVID-19. The sample was peripheral blood. In DNA, the CDR3 is TGTGCCAGCAGTGAACTGGGGGCGAGGACTGAAGCTTTCTTT. It encodes CASSELGARTEAFF.